The rows below give T cell receptor beta chains drawn from one sample of a study of T cells expressing NK-cell markers. TCRdb processed the 5' RACE reads again and assigns one entry to each CDR3 protein, with no DNA. The sample table includes 150,000 or so distinct CDR3 sequences. The sample was blood T cells: a sorted CD56 or NKG2C T cell subset, CD4+ or CD8+ T cells, or bulk PBMC T cells (not recorded which). The receptors come from a woman aged 50 to 60 in good health. CDR3s include the opening cysteine and the closing phenylalanine or tryptophan. The order of the fields is V gene, J gene, CDR3 protein.

TRBV7-9	TRBJ2-7	CASSPAYEQYF
TRBV20-1	TRBJ2-1	CSARAPLAGVPYNEQFF
TRBV5-6	TRBJ2-4	CASSRIAKNIQYF
TRBV20-1	TRBJ2-5	CSARDGRMETQYF
TRBV9	TRBJ1-3	CASSVSPGASDTIYF
TRBV9	TRBJ2-7	CASSPRWEYYEQYF
TRBV27	TRBJ1-4	CASSPRLRGNEKLFF
TRBV29-1	TRBJ1-5	CSVAENSNQPQHF
TRBV12-3/TRBV12-4	TRBJ1-5	CASSFGGVNSNQPQHF
TRBV27	TRBJ2-3	CASTPIGVTDTQYF
TRBV7-6	TRBJ2-7	CASSLEIGSNYEQYF
TRBV27	TRBJ1-1	CASRTGFEAFF
TRBV12-3/TRBV12-4	TRBJ2-3	CASRGVRSTDTQYF
TRBV7-9	TRBJ1-1	CAMGDGLEAFF
TRBV15	TRBJ1-2	CATSRGHDLFYGYTF
TRBV28	TRBJ2-1	CASRARGSYNEQFF
TRBV12-3/TRBV12-4	TRBJ1-1	CASSPLRGQNTEAFF
TRBV15	TRBJ2-5	CATSSDRGETQYF
TRBV7-8	TRBJ1-6	CASSSDRGYSPLHF
TRBV14	TRBJ1-1	CASSQGQGITEAFF
TRBV6-1	TRBJ1-5	CASGTGSNQPQHF
TRBV12-3/TRBV12-4	TRBJ2-1	CASSQPGTTDYNEQFF
TRBV13	TRBJ1-4	CASSSTGIATNEKLFF
TRBV10-3	TRBJ2-7	CAISESMVEEYYEQYF
TRBV16	TRBJ2-1	CASSQNIEQFF
TRBV6-5	TRBJ1-1	CASSFATGLAEAFF
TRBV6-6	TRBJ2-6	CASVSGANVLTF
TRBV7-9	TRBJ2-3	CASSPRGAARSTDTQYF
TRBV20-1	TRBJ1-1	CSATQEIPNTEAFF
TRBV6-5	TRBJ2-1	CASSPFLIAEYNEQFF
TRBV6-1	TRBJ2-3	CASSSRDRGWEDTQYF
TRBV5-4	TRBJ2-2	CASSPDAVAGDRELFF
TRBV2	TRBJ2-3	CASRPRGNTDTQYF
TRBV7-9	TRBJ2-1	CASSGLAGSEQFF
TRBV3-1	TRBJ2-2	CASSRRTGNTGELFF
TRBV5-1	TRBJ2-7	CASSYRGPLYEQYF
TRBV2	TRBJ2-1	CASSEAGFNEQFF
TRBV30	TRBJ2-2	CAWSVIGTSDNTGELFF
TRBV7-6	TRBJ2-7	CASSLGKSSYEQYF
TRBV15	TRBJ2-1	CATWGLGHNEQFF
TRBV20-1	TRBJ2-1	CSASPGTGAGNEQFF
TRBV6-5	TRBJ1-6	CASSPGGFSPLHF
TRBV7-8	TRBJ2-1	CASSVEVEQFF
TRBV4-2	TRBJ2-3	CASSQEARLAGADTQYF
TRBV30	TRBJ1-1	CAWTRVMTEAFF